These 6 T cell receptor beta chains share one sample of origin, sequenced in a study of blood T cell repertoires in COVID-19. Clones were read by immunoSEQ multiplex PCR, and TCRdb kept only the in-frame ones, dropping some. Among hundreds of thousands of clones, approximately 92% were seen once, and the ten largest hold more than 0.8%. Material for sequencing was PBMCs or T cells enriched from blood (not recorded which). The receptors come from a man aged 18 to 35 who had recovered from COVID-19.

The chain uses TRBV7-3 and TRBJ2-5; a possible D gene is TRBD2 (6 bases). The V gene lost 5 bases and the J gene lost 4 bases, with 17 bases spanning the gap. Germline lookup yields CDR1 SGHTA and CDR2 FQGTGA. The CDR3 runs 15 residues. The CDR3 loop reads CASSLGPGGRETQYF. For the CDR3, the DNA is TGTGCCAGCAGCCTCGGCCCCGGGGGTCGAGAGACCCAGTACTTC.

The rearrangement joins TRBV4-3 to TRBJ1-1, with 10 bases matching TRBD1. Germline loops: CDR1 LGHNA, CDR2 YSLEER. CDR3 size: 13 residues. The junction had 1 base not matched to a gene; V was cut back by 4 bases and J by 5 bases. CDR3: CASSRTGGTEAFF. In nucleotides, the CDR3 is TGCGCCAGCAGCCGGACAGGGGGGACTGAAGCTTTCTTT.

The chain has TRBV10-1 and TRBJ2-1, with 8 bases matching TRBD2. The V segment lost 6 bases and the J segment 6 bases; nucleotides outside the gene matches: 4. CDR3 length equals 13 residues. CDR1 WNHNN and CDR2 SYGVQD come from the germline V gene (reference sequence). This chain's CDR3 is CASRGLAINEQFF. The CDR3 nucleotides read TGCGCCAGCAGAGGACTAGCCATCAATGAGCAGTTCTTC.

J is TRBJ1-5 and V is TRBV4-3, with a weak D call TRBD1 (6 bases). Germline V lookup: CDR1 LGHNA, CDR2 YSLEER. Trimming removed 7 bases at V and 0 bases at J, with 16 bases between. CDR3 length: 16 amino acids. Written as DNA, the CDR3 is TGCGCCAGCAACCTGAACAGGGCTCTTAGCAATCAGCCCCAGCATTTT. Translating gives CASNLNRALSNQPQHF.

The chain employs TRBV19 and TRBJ2-5; 8 bases line up with TRBD1. The CDR3 spans 16 residues. The V gene end was trimmed by 1 base and the J gene end by 5 bases; junction bases not matched to a gene: 9. CDR1 LNHDA and CDR2 SQIVND come from the germline V gene (reference sequence). The CDR3 nucleotides are TGTGCCAGTAGTATAGCCCTCGGCAGGGGGCAGGAGACCCAGTACTTC. This encodes CASSIALGRGQETQYF. Full variable domain (remainder filled in from reference TRBV19 and TRBJ2-5): DGGITQSPKYLFRKEGQNVTLSCEQNLNHDAMYWYRQDPGQGLRLIYYSQIVNDFQKGDIAEGYSVSREKKESFPLTVTSAQKNPTAFYLCASSIALGRGQETQYFGPGTRLLVL.

The genes are TRBV5-4 and TRBJ1-2; 8 bases map to TRBD1. V lost 3 bases and J lost 8; bases outside the gene matches: 12. This CDR3 region has 15 residues. CDR1 SGHNT and CDR2 YYREEE come from the germline V gene (reference sequence). The CDR3 coding sequence is TGTGCCAGCAGCTCCTCGGACAGGGTGTTATTCGGCTACACCTTC. It encodes CASSSSDRVLFGYTF.